Below, 2 T cell receptor beta chains from the same sample are listed, as sequenced in a study of T cells in Graves' hyperthyroidism and ophthalmopathy. Researchers took RNA transcripts and amplified the TCR beta CDR3 regions from them. First-round RT-PCR targeting the TCR CDR3 was performed with the HTBI primer set. TCRdb reprocessed the multiplex PCR reads with MiXCR, giving one entry per CDR3 protein. Among about 420,000 distinct CDR3 sequences listed, more than 15% were seen once. Sequencing was done on a sample of blood. The source is a woman under 30 with Graves' hyperthyroidism.

About this clonotype itself: A much larger clone lies a single base off, so this may be a read error. The chain uses TRBV12-3 or TRBV12-4 and TRBJ2-1, with a weak D call TRBD2 (5 bases). V lost 3 bases and J lost 5, with 14 bases in between. The CDR3 runs to 15 residues. CDR3 sequence reads: CASSFSGIPHNEQFF. The CDR3 region has the DNA TGTGCCAGCAGTTTTTCGGGGATTCCCCACAATGAGCAGTTCTTC.

To note about this clonotype: A read error is possible here, since a much larger clone lies one base away. This rearrangement joins TRBV5-1 to TRBJ2-1; the match to TRBD1 covers 8 bases. The CDR3 is 13 residues long. V lost 5 bases and J lost 10; bases outside the gene matches: 8. The germline V gene encodes CDR1 SGHRS and CDR2 YFSETQ. CDR3 nucleotide sequence: TGCGCCAGCAGACCCGGGACAGGCTACGAGCAGTTCTTC. Translating it yields CASRPGTGYEQFF.